This T cell receptor (beta chain) was captured by sequencing in a study of graft-versus-host responses after intestinal transplantation. Study background: Transplants given to recipients were multivisceral, liver-intestinal, or isolated intestinal. The whole recipient group had anti-thymocyte globulin induction followed by tacrolimus and steroids for 2 to 3 years.

Produced via immunoSEQ multiplex PCR; TCRdb's table is partial and in-frame only. The sample yields 20,000 to 25,000 clones, roughly two fifths seen once. Irradiated, violet-dye-labeled stimulator cells, roughly 200,000 in number, were plated with roughly 200,000 CFSE-labeled responder cells. Responder CD3+CD4+ and CD3+CD8+ cells that were proliferating and CFSE-low were sorted after the reaction. Study findings and constraints: Allograft clonal ratios (graft-versus-host to host-versus-graft) were high in patients who had graft-donor T cell macrochimerism.

V was shortened by 6 bases and J by 3 bases, with 9 bases between the two germline ends. Germline CDR1 and CDR2: MNHEY and SVGAGI. The CDR3 extends over 12 amino acids. V is TRBV6-5 and J is TRBJ2-7; D unclear. This specimen was alloreactive CD8+ T cells from a mixed lymphocyte reaction culture, taken before intestinal transplant. The subset: CFSE-low proliferating T cells sorted from roughly 6-day pre-transplant mixed lymphocyte reaction (GvH or HvG direction). This receptor was identified in a human patient who received an intestinal transplant. The CDR3 protein is CASRDRDYEQYF. In DNA, the CDR3 is TGTGCCAGCAGAGACCGAGACTACGAGCAGTACTTC.